This T cell receptor beta chain was retrieved from a study of shared T cell receptors in the human thymus. Produced via immunoSEQ multiplex PCR; TCRdb's table is partial and in-frame only. The table shows hundreds of thousands of clones, with more than 70% occurring only once. The CDR3 is made up of 16 amino acids. The V and J ends lost 6 bases and 1 base, in that order; junction bases with no gene match: 11. The germline gives CDR1 SNHLY, CDR2 FYNNEI. This clone was counted only a few times. These data are also associated with another study on human thymus T cells. According to that study: Donors were healthy Finnish babies undergoing corrective operations for congenital heart defects.

The source is a boy under two years old with a congenital heart defect. Sequencing was done on a sample of thymocytes. The chain employs TRBV2 and TRBJ1-2, with TRBD1 identical over 7 bases. CDR3 in amino acids: CASSDRQGGLNYGYTF. CDR3 DNA: TGTGCCAGCAGCGATCGACAGGGTGGGCTTAACTATGGCTACACCTTC.